This is a list of T cell receptor beta chains from one sample in a study of graft-versus-host responses after intestinal transplantation. TCRdb's copy holds only in-frame clones and misses some; the assay was immunoSEQ multiplex PCR. This sample has roughly 92,000 clones, with about 88% found just once. The antigens for these receptors are not known. The source was unstimulated CD4+ T cells sorted from spleen or lymph node cells, collected before transplant. The source is a human donor who was the organ donor for an intestinal transplant. The CDR3 runs from the conserved cysteine through the conserved F or W. A D gene is named only where the DNA matches it firmly. The listing skips clone size in some rows; elsewhere it reads once, few, many or a size class.

.	few	TRBV5-1	TRBJ2-7	TGCGCCAGCAGCCTCCACCTAGGCGAGCAGTACTTC	CASSLHLGEQYF
TRBD1	.	TRBV28	TRBJ2-7	TGTGCCAGCAGTTCCCCGAGGGGGCTCGAGCAGTACTTC	CASSSPRGLEQYF
TRBD2	.	TRBV2	TRBJ2-2	TGTGCCAGCAGTAGCACCGGGACTAGCGTTGGCGGGGAGCTGTTTTTT	CASSSTGTSVGGELFF
.	once	TRBV5-4	TRBJ2-7	TGTGCCAGCAGCCCCGGCGGCGGGATAGACGAGCAGTACTTC	CASSPGGGIDEQYF
.	.	TRBV11-2	TRBJ2-1	TGTGCCAGCGGGGGGATCTCCTACAATGAGCAGTTCTTC	CASGGISYNEQFF
.	.	TRBV5-6	TRBJ2-3	TGTGCCAGCAGCGGCGGCGTAATCTCGACAGATACGCAGTATTTT	CASSGGVISTDTQYF
TRBD1	once	TRBV11-1	TRBJ1-1	TGTGCCAGCAGCTTTTTTCCCAGGGGGCTGAACACTGAAGCTTTCTTT	CASSFFPRGLNTEAFF
.	once	TRBV11-2	TRBJ2-7	TGTGCCAGCAGCTTAGATAGCCTAGCGCGAAAGTTTATGGACTCCTACGAGCAGTACTTC	CASSLDSLARKFMDSYEQYF
.	.	TRBV29-1	TRBJ1-1	TGCAGCGTTACTCGAGCGGGGGCTGAAGCTTTCTTT	CSVTRAGAEAFF
.	few	TRBV11-2	TRBJ1-2	TGTGCCAGCAGTTCTAGCGGGTCCCCTGTATATGGCTACACCTTC	CASSSSGSPVYGYTF
.	.	TRBV6-5	TRBJ2-1	TGTGCCACCTCCAGGCGAGGGAAGCTGTTCTTC	CATSRRGKLFF
.	.	TRBV12-2	TRBJ1-6	TGTGCAAGTCGCTTTATACAGGGGGCAAATTCACCCCTCCACTTT	CASRFIQGANSPLHF
.	.	TRBV27	TRBJ2-1	TGTGCCAGCGGCCCCGTGGGGAGGACCCACAATGAGCAGTTCTTC	CASGPVGRTHNEQFF
.	.	TRBV11-3	TRBJ2-7	TGTGCCAGCAGCTTCCCCGACGGAGCCTACGAGCAGTACTTC	CASSFPDGAYEQYF
.	.	TRBV18	TRBJ1-1	TGTGCCAGCTCACCTACGGCGGGTGTGAACACTGAAGCTTTCTTT	CASSPTAGVNTEAFF
TRBD1	.	TRBV7-2	TRBJ2-5	TGTGCCAGCAGCTTATCGACAGGGGGAGAGACCCAGTACTTC	CASSLSTGGETQYF
TRBD2	.	TRBV9	TRBJ2-2	TGTGCCAGCAGCGTAGGTGCTAGCGGGGCGAACACCGGGGAGCTGTTTTTT	CASSVGASGANTGELFF
.	.	TRBV18	TRBJ1-5	TGTGCCAGCTCACCACCCCAAAATCAGCCCCAGCATTTT	CASSPPQNQPQHF
TRBD2	.	TRBV11-3	TRBJ2-3	TGTGCCAGCAGCTTCGAGAGTAGAATAGCGGGATCAGACTTCACAGATACGCAGTATTTT	CASSFESRIAGSDFTDTQYF
.	.	TRBV4-1	TRBJ2-4	TGCGCCAGCAGCCAAGCTCGGGATCTAGCCAAAAACATTCAGTACTTC	CASSQARDLAKNIQYF
TRBD1	.	TRBV14	TRBJ2-3	TGTGCCAGCAGCCAGACCACAGGGGGGCCGCAGTATTTT	CASSQTTGGPQYF
TRBD2	.	TRBV28	TRBJ2-1	TGTGCCAGCAGTTTACGCGGGAGGCTCGGTTATGAGCAGTTCTTC	CASSLRGRLGYEQFF
TRBD2	few	TRBV27	TRBJ2-1	TGTGCCAGCAGGGCGTGGTTTAGCGGGAGAGCGAATGAGCAGTTCTTC	CASRAWFSGRANEQFF
TRBD1	.	TRBV27	TRBJ2-5	TGTGCCAGCAGCACGGACAGGGCCGAGACCCAGTACTTC	CASSTDRAETQYF
.	.	TRBV28	TRBJ2-3	TGTGCCAGCACCGTCACAGATACGCAGTATTTT	CASTVTDTQYF
.	.	TRBV7-5	TRBJ1-4	TGTGCCAGAAGACTTCAGGGGCAGCTTAATGAAAAACTGTTTTTT	CARRLQGQLNEKLFF
TRBD1	.	TRBV6-6	TRBJ2-1	TGTGCCAGCAGTCATGGACAGGACAATGAGCAGTTCTTC	CASSHGQDNEQFF
.	few	TRBV6-6	TRBJ2-5	TGTGCCAGCAGTTACTCCGAGGGTCAAGAGACCCAGTACTTC	CASSYSEGQETQYF
.	.	TRBV9	TRBJ1-4	TGTGCCAGCAGCCCGGGGGGGAGGGGGGCTTCTAATGAAAAACTGTTTTTT	CASSPGGRGASNEKLFF
TRBD1	.	TRBV6-5	TRBJ1-6	TGTGCCAGCAGTGAAGGACAGGGATTTTCACCCCTCCACTTT	CASSEGQGFSPLHF
.	.	TRBV9	TRBJ2-3	TGTGCCAGCAGCCCTTCGGGGAACACAGATACGCAGTATTTT	CASSPSGNTDTQYF
.	few	TRBV6-5	TRBJ2-1	TGTGCCAGCACCTACTACAATGAGCAGTTCTTC	CASTYYNEQFF
TRBD1	.	TRBV5-1	TRBJ2-2	TGCGCCAGCAGCTTGATCGGACAGGGGGCGTCCGGGGAGCTGTTTTTT	CASSLIGQGASGELFF
.	few	TRBV6-1	TRBJ2-7	TGTGCCAGCAGTGTGGGCTACTTGCAGTACTTC	CASSVGYLQYF
.	.	TRBV2	TRBJ2-7	TGTGCCAGCAGATCCGACAACTACGAGCAGTACTTC	CASRSDNYEQYF
.	.	TRBV7-2	TRBJ1-2	TGTGCCAGCAGCTTATATCTCTATGGCTACACCTTC	CASSLYLYGYTF
TRBD2	.	TRBV5-1	TRBJ2-1	TGCGCCAGCAGCGCAATAACTAGCGGGGACAACAATGAGCAGTTCTTC	CASSAITSGDNNEQFF
.	.	TRBV4-2	TRBJ2-1	TGTGCCAGCAGCCCGGGGACTGCATACAATGAGCAGTTCTTC	CASSPGTAYNEQFF
.	.	TRBV4-2	TRBJ2-5	TGTGCCAGCAGCCCAAGAGATACAGGGAGCCAGAGGGAGACCCAGTACTTC	CASSPRDTGSQRETQYF
TRBD1	.	TRBV10-3	TRBJ1-1	TGTGCCATGAGACAGGGGGCGCGTAGTGAAGCTTTCTTT	CAMRQGARSEAFF
TRBD1	.	TRBV6-6	TRBJ1-1	TGTGCCAGCCGAGTACCCGAACAAACAGGGGAAACTGAAGCTTTCTTT	CASRVPEQTGETEAFF
TRBD2	.	TRBV6-5	TRBJ2-5	TGTGCCAGCAGTCCATCGGGAGGGGAACGGGAGACCCAGTACTTC	CASSPSGGERETQYF
TRBD2	.	TRBV10-3	TRBJ2-1	TGTGCCACCGGACTAGCGGGGGCCCCATCCCACGAGCAGTTCTTC	CATGLAGAPSHEQFF
.	once	TRBV28	TRBJ2-2	TGTGCCAGCAGTTTATGGTTTCTAGACCGAGAATCGAACACCGGGGAGCTGTTTTTT	CASSLWFLDRESNTGELFF
.	.	TRBV28	TRBJ2-7	TGTGCCAGCAGTACGACATCATACGAGCAGTACTTC	CASSTTSYEQYF
.	.	TRBV14	TRBJ2-2	TGTGCCAGCAGAACTACAGGGAACACCGGGGAGCTGTTTTTT	CASRTTGNTGELFF
.	few	TRBV4-1	TRBJ1-1	TGCGCCAGCAGCCGCCAGGACAGCCAGAACACTGAAGCTTTCTTT	CASSRQDSQNTEAFF